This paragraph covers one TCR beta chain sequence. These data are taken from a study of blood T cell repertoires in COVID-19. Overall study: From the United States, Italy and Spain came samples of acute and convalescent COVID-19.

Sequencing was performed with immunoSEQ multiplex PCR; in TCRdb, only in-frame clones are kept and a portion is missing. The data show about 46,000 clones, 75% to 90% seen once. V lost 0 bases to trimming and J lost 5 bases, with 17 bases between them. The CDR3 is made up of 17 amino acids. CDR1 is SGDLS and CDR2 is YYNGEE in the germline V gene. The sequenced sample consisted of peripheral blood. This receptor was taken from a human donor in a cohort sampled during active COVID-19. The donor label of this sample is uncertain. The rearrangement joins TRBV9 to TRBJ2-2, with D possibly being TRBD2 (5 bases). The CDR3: CASSVGGSRRWTGELFF. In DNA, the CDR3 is TGTGCCAGCAGCGTAGGCGGGTCGAGGAGATGGACCGGGGAGCTGTTTTTT. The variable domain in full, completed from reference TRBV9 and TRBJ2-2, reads DSGVTQTPKHLITATGQRVTLRCSPRSGDLSVYWYQQSLDQGLQFLIQYYNGEERAKGNILERFSAQQFPDLHSELNLSSLELGDSALYFCASSVGGSRRWTGELFFGEGSRLTVL.